The next 15 T cell receptor beta chains were all read from a single sample in a study of blood T cells in healthy people across ages. A sample-barcoded 5' primer and a J-beta primer mix were used in a second PCR of about 7 to 12 cycles. TCRdb re-derived calls from the 5' RACE reads in MiXCR, one entry per CDR3 protein. The sample lists roughly 2 million distinct CDR3 sequences; roughly 52% were seen once. Sequenced: blood. These receptors all come from a middle-aged woman in good health.

This clonotype has only a few counts. A much more abundant neighbour one base away suggests this may be a read error. The CDR3 here is CASSVAASHLSEQFF. The CDR3 DNA is TGTGCCAGCAGCGTAGCGGCTAGCCATCTTAGTGAGCAGTTCTTC. This chain joins TRBV9 and TRBJ2-1; weak D call: TRBD2 (5 bases). V was pared by 0 bases and J by 9 bases, with 16 bases between. The CDR3 is made up of 15 amino acids. Germline loops: CDR1 SGDLS, CDR2 YYNGEE.

V usage is TRBV27 and J usage is TRBJ1-1; perhaps TRBD1 as D (6 bases). The CDR3 runs 17 residues. Germline CDR1 reads MNHEY; CDR2 reads SMNVEV (reference sequence). The V end was cut by 3 bases, the J end by 4 bases, with 21 bases between. CDR3 bases: TGTGCCAGCAGTTTGTTGGGGGCCATTACTTCGGTCACTGAAGCTTTCTTT. Encoded protein: CASSLLGAITSVTEAFF.

The chain combines TRBV5-5 with TRBJ2-5; 7 bases are a match to TRBD1. This CDR3 is 16 amino acids long. The ends lost 0 bases at V and 3 bases at J; junction bases unmatched: 8. Germline V gives CDR1 SGHKS, CDR2 YYEKEE (reference sequence). CDR3: CASSLVQGFVKETQYF. In nucleotides, the CDR3 is TGTGCCAGCAGCTTGGTACAGGGGTTTGTGAAAGAGACCCAGTACTTC.

In its sample, this clonotype was seen many times. The chain uses TRBV29-1 and TRBJ2-3, with D uncertain. Germline V lookup: CDR1 SQVTM, CDR2 ANQGSEA. The CDR3 spans 12 residues. The V and J ends lost 4 bases and 1 base respectively, with 6 bases between them. The CDR3 nucleotides are TGCAGCGTTGGTCCGGGCACAGATACGCAGTATTTT. Translating gives CSVGPGTDTQYF.

The chain couples TRBV5-1 to TRBJ2-1, with TRBD1 matching 7 bases. The germline V gene has CDR1 SGHRS and CDR2 YFSETQ. This CDR3 spans 13 amino acids. V gave up 0 bases and J gave up 10 bases; unmatched junction bases: 4. CDR3 nucleotides: TGCGCCAGCAGCTTGGTGACAGGGCGAGAGCAGTTCTTC. It is translated as CASSLVTGREQFF.

Of note for this clonotype: A much bigger clone sits one base away, suggesting this may be a read error. The V call is TRBV7-2, the J call TRBJ2-5; 12 bases are a match to TRBD2. Germline trimming cut 0 bases from V and 4 bases from J; bases unmatched to any gene: 3. Germline loops: CDR1 SGHTA, CDR2 FQGNSA. The CDR3 covers 16 residues. The chain's CDR3 is CASSLALAGGPETQYF. CDR3 DNA: TGTGCCAGCAGCTTAGCGCTAGCGGGGGGGCCAGAGACCCAGTACTTC.

V usage is TRBV7-9 and J usage is TRBJ1-2; D perhaps matches TRBD1 (5 bases). Per the germline V gene, CDR1 is SEHNR and CDR2 is FQNEAQ (reference sequence). Trimming pared 2 bases from V and 6 bases from J, leaving 16 bases between. The CDR3 extends over 15 amino acids. The CDR3 here is CASSLTPPGFHGYTF. Here the CDR3 DNA reads TGTGCCAGCAGCTTAACCCCCCCAGGGTTTCATGGCTACACCTTC.

The chain has TRBV28 and TRBJ2-3; D uncertain. V lost 5 bases and J 0 bases, leaving 12 bases between the germline ends. The CDR3 is made up of 15 amino acids. Germline loops: CDR1 MDHEN, CDR2 SYDVKM. The CDR3 DNA reads TGTGCCAGCAGTCCCATTGGCTCTAGCACAGATACGCAGTATTTT. Residues: CASSPIGSSTDTQYF.

The chain uses TRBV18 and TRBJ2-1; TRBD1 matches 10 bases. The trim removed 3 bases at V and 10 bases at J, leaving 6 bases unmatched. The CDR3 length is 14 residues. CDR1 and CDR2 (germline): KGHSH, LQKENI. The CDR3 is CASSPGQGEREQFF. The CDR3 nucleotides read TGTGCCAGCTCACCCGGACAGGGGGAACGGGAGCAGTTCTTC.

The rearrangement uses TRBV24-1 and TRBJ2-7, with 7 positions matching TRBD1. The last part of the DNA fits TRBJ2-5 better; the J call may be wrong. The CDR3 contains 15 residues. The germline CDR1 and CDR2 sequences are KGHDR and SFDVKD. The CDR3 reads CATSDYTGVAETQYF. CDR3 bases: TGTGCCACCAGTGATTATACAGGGGTGGCAGAGACCCAGTACTTC.

The chain is built from TRBV25-1 and TRBJ1-2, with TRBD1 identical over 8 bases. Germline V gives CDR1 MGHDK, CDR2 SYGVNS. The CDR3 runs to 13 residues. The V and J ends lost 7 bases and 1 base, in that order; junction bases with no gene match: 2. The CDR3: CASNRGGNYGYTF. In nucleotides, the CDR3 is TGTGCCAGCAACAGGGGGGGTAACTATGGCTACACCTTC.

The V and J genes are TRBV7-8 and TRBJ1-5; 8 nucleotides agree with TRBD1. Trimming cost V 3 bases and J 6 bases; bases outside gene matches: 7. The CDR3 extends over 15 amino acids. Germline loops: CDR1 SGHVS, CDR2 FQNEAQ. In DNA form, the CDR3 reads TGTGCCAGCAGCTTGGGATCACAGGGGGGTCAGCCCCAGCATTTT. Protein: CASSLGSQGGQPQHF. Filled out from reference TRBV7-8 and TRBJ1-5, the complete variable domain reads GAGVSQSPRYKVAKRGQDVALRCDPISGHVSLFWYQQALGQGPEFLTYFQNEAQLDKSGLPSDRFFAERPEGSVSTLKIQRTQQEDSAVYLCASSLGSQGGQPQHFGDGTRLSIL.

Details on this clonotype: At one of its ends the junction is not consistent with the germline gene, which may arise from a read error. The CDR3 coding sequence is TGTGCCATCAGCCCCGGGCAGGGCACGCAGTACTTC. Its protein product is CAISPGQGTQYF. The J gene is TRBJ2-7, the V gene TRBV7-2; D may be TRBD1 (5 bases). The CDR3 has 12 residues. The germline V gene has CDR1 SGHTA and CDR2 FQGNSA. Variable domain in full (rest from reference TRBV7-2 and TRBJ2-7): GAGVSQSPSNKVTEKGKDVELRCDPISGHTALYWYRQSLGQGLEFLIYFQGNSAPDKSGLPSDRFSAERTGGSVSTLTIQRTQQEDSAVYLCAISPGQGTQYFGPGTRLTVT.

The V gene is TRBV20-1, the J gene TRBJ1-6, with D unclear. CDR3 length equals 11 residues. Germline V gives CDR1 DFQATT, CDR2 SNEGSKA (reference sequence). The germline V and J ends were trimmed by 3 bases and 8 bases, with 5 bases remaining between them. The chain's CDR3 is CSASADSPLHF. The CDR3 DNA sequence: TGCAGTGCTAGTGCAGATTCACCCCTCCACTTT.

This rearrangement joins TRBV11-1 to TRBJ2-2; 9 positions match TRBD2. The ends lost 2 bases at V and 5 bases at J; junction bases unmatched: 3. This CDR3 is built from 15 residues. Per germline, CDR1 SGHAT and CDR2 FQDESV (reference sequence). For the CDR3, the DNA is TGTGCCAGCAGCTTAAGTCTAGCGGGGACCGGGGAGCTGTTTTTT. It yields the protein CASSLSLAGTGELFF.